This T cell receptor (beta chain) was obtained from a study of blood T cell repertoires in COVID-19. The length of the CDR3 is 17 residues. Germline CDR1 and CDR2: SGHDT and YYEEEE. V shed 4 bases and J 3 bases; nucleotides not matched to a gene: 15. Generated by immunoSEQ multiplex PCR, the TCRdb table keeps only in-frame clones and is missing some. The table includes approximately 70,000 clones, about nine tenths detected once. This chain uses TRBV5-6 with TRBJ1-2; 7 nucleotides agree with TRBD1. The sample consisted of peripheral blood. The origin of this receptor is a young woman with acute or convalescent COVID-19. CDR3 sequence: CASSTTLEGARDYGYTF. Here the CDR3 DNA reads TGTGCCAGCAGCACAACCCTAGAGGGGGCTAGGGACTATGGCTACACCTTC.